This T cell receptor (beta chain) was sequenced for a study of siplizumab effects on memory and regulatory T cells. Around 10^5 TCR templates underwent assay in each sample. The repertoire was sequenced with immunoSEQ multiplex PCR; TCRdb's copy has only in-frame clones and lacks some. Counted here are 90,000 to 120,000 clones, over 90% occurring once; the ten biggest clones make up approximately 0.6%. With regard to this clone: The antigen is not known.

The CDR3 sequence is 15 residues long. Per the germline V gene, CDR1 is MGHRA and CDR2 is YSYEKL. Deletions cut 0 bases from V and 7 bases from J, with 12 bases between. Study-level points and caveats: Naive T cells were seemingly more diverse than memory cells, and major contributions to the alloresponse seemed to be made by them.

This chain uses TRBV4-1 with TRBJ1-4; D not resolved. Sequencing input: Tregs sorted from blood. The receptor's source is a human donor in good health. CDR3 nucleotide sequence: TGCGCCAGCAGCCAAGAGGGAAGGGCGGCTGAAAAACTGTTTTTT. Residues: CASSQEGRAAEKLFF.